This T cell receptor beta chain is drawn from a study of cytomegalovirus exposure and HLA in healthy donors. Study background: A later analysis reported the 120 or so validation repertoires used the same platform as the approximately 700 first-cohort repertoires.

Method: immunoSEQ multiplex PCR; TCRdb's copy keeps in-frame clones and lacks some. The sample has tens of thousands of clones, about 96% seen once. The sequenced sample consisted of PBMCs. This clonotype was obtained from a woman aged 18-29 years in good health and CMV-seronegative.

This CDR3 reads CASSLDLAGGRYEQYF. Here the CDR3 DNA reads TGCGCCAGCAGCTTGGACTTAGCGGGAGGACGGTACGAGCAGTACTTC. The V call is TRBV5-1, the J call TRBJ2-7, with 10 nucleotides matching TRBD2. The CDR3 runs 16 residues. Germline assignment: CDR1 SGHRS and CDR2 YFSETQ. Trimming cost V 0 bases and J 4 bases; bases outside gene matches: 7.